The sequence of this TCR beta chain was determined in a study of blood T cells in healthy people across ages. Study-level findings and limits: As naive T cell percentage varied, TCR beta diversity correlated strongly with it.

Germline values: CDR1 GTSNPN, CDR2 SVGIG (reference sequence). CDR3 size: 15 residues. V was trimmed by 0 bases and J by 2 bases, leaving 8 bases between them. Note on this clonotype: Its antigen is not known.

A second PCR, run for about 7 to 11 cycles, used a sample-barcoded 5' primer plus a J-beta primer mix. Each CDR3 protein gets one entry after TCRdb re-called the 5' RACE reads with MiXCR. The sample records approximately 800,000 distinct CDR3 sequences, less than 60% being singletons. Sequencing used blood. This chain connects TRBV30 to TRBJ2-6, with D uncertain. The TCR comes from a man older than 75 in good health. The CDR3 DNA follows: TGTGCCTGGAGTGTAGGTACGCCTGGGGCCAACGTCCTGACTTTC. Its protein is CAWSVGTPGANVLTF.